This T cell receptor beta chain was sequenced in a study of control samples from healthy donors and cancer patients. The CDR3 sequence is 12 residues long. CDR1 and CDR2 from the germline V gene are LNHDA and SQIVND (reference sequence). V lost 5 bases and J 5 bases, leaving 9 bases between the germline ends. Method: immunoSEQ multiplex PCR; TCRdb's copy keeps in-frame clones and lacks some. The sample contains about 410,000 clones, 80% to 95% of which appear only once. V and J are TRBV19 and TRBJ1-1; D is undetermined. This receptor was obtained from a man aged 35 to 55 with head and neck cancer. The specimen sequenced was PBMCs. The CDR3 DNA reads as TGTGCCAGTAGTGGTATGGGGACTGAAGCTTTCTTT. This sequence encodes CASSGMGTEAFF.